These T cell receptor beta chains were read from a single sample in a study of T cells in Graves' hyperthyroidism and ophthalmopathy. TCRdb recomputed calls from the multiplex PCR reads with MiXCR, one row per CDR3 protein. The sample shows 500,000 to 750,000 distinct CDR3 sequences, around 46% of them seen only once. The sequencing input was peripheral blood or thyroid tissue (not recorded which). These receptors were obtained from a woman between 18 and 29 years old with Graves' hyperthyroidism. CDR3s include the opening cysteine and the closing phenylalanine or tryptophan. A D gene is named only where the DNA matches it firmly. Size is omitted from some rows. Given values are once, few, many or a class for expanded clones.

j_gene,v_gene,d_gene,abundance,CDR3aa,CDR3nt
TRBJ2-2,TRBV5-6,.,many,CASSLYPGANTGELFF,TGTGCCAGCAGCTTGTACCCGGGAGCGAACACCGGGGAGCTGTTTTTT
TRBJ1-1,TRBV20-1,TRBD1,many,CSARDRTNTEAFF,TGCAGTGCTAGGGACAGGACGAACACTGAAGCTTTCTTT
TRBJ1-2,TRBV10-3,.,.,CAISPGTERYGYTF,TGTGCCATCAGTCCAGGGACGGAACGCTATGGCTACACCTTC
TRBJ1-1,TRBV29-1,TRBD1,.,CSVVGGGTEAFF,TGCAGCGTTGTAGGGGGCGGGACAGAAGCTTTCTTT
TRBJ1-4,TRBV7-9,TRBD1,.,CASSSTPGQINEKLFF,TGTGCCAGCAGCTCGACACCGGGACAGATTAATGAAAAACTGTTTTTT
TRBJ2-3,TRBV2,.,.,CASSEGPPGTSDTQYF,TGTGCCAGCAGTGAAGGTCCCCCCGGGACCTCAGATACGCAGTATTTT
TRBJ2-2,TRBV24-1,.,.,CATSSQSQGNTGELFF,TGTGCCACCAGTTCTCAATCACAGGGGAACACCGGGGAGCTGTTTTTT
TRBJ1-2,TRBV2,.,.,CASLKGTGELRGYTF,TGTGCCAGTCTGAAGGGGACGGGAGAGTTACGTGGCTACACCTTC
TRBJ2-2,TRBV20-1,TRBD1,few,CSARPRDRGPTLNTGELFF,TGCAGTGCTCGGCCCCGGGACAGGGGGCCCACACTAAACACCGGGGAGCTGTTTTTT
TRBJ2-7,TRBV12-3/TRBV12-4,.,.,CASSSPPGTFTYEQYF,TGTGCCAGCAGTTCTCCCCCCGGGACATTCACCTACGAGCAGTACTTC
TRBJ1-2,TRBV24-1,TRBD1,.,CATSDGTVGGYTF,TGTGCCACCAGTGACGGGACAGTGGGAGGCTACACCTTC
TRBJ1-1,TRBV7-9,TRBD1,many,CASSLGQGLNTEAFF,TGTGCCAGCAGCCTAGGACAGGGCTTGAACACTGAAGCTTTCTTT
TRBJ2-5,TRBV29-1,.,.,CSVVGEGGSQETQYF,TGCAGCGTTGTAGGGGAAGGGGGTAGCCAAGAGACCCAGTACTTC
TRBJ2-6,TRBV19,TRBD1,.,CASSIGGQITEAF,TGTGCCAGTAGTATTGGGGGACAGATCACTGAAGCTTTC
TRBJ1-5,TRBV2,TRBD1,many,CASRDGQDYQPQHF,TGTGCCAGCAGAGACGGACAGGATTATCAGCCCCAGCATTTT
TRBJ1-1,TRBV20-1,TRBD1,once,CSASSMEDRGEAFF,TGCAGTGCCAGTAGTATGGAAGACAGGGGTGAAGCTTTCTTT
TRBJ2-5,TRBV7-8,.,.,CASSPNLWGNETQYF,TGTGCCAGCAGCCCGAACCTTTGGGGGAATGAGACCCAGTACTTC